The T cell receptor beta chain under discussion was sequenced for a study of blood T cell repertoires in COVID-19. Study-wide background: There were acute and convalescent COVID-19 samples, and they came from the United States, Italy and Spain.

CDR1 is MDHEN, CDR2 SYDVKM, per germline. Trimming stripped 6 bases from V and 2 bases from J, with 11 bases between. CDR3 length equals 13 residues. How the authors handled the data: Scientists estimated how many nucleated cells there were by amplifying reference gene primers. TCRdb's table, derived via immunoSEQ multiplex PCR, lists solely in-frame clones and lacks some. V, J and clone size derive from that table, while D and trimming were established from the DNA sequence. This table has approximately 500,000 clones, around 85% appearing once. Material for sequencing was peripheral blood. This chain joins TRBV28 and TRBJ2-7; D ambiguous. The receptor's source is a human donor in a cohort sampled during active COVID-19. CDR3 DNA sequence: TGTGCCAGCAGCCTAGGTCCAGCCTACGAGCAGTACTTC. This translates into CASSLGPAYEQYF.